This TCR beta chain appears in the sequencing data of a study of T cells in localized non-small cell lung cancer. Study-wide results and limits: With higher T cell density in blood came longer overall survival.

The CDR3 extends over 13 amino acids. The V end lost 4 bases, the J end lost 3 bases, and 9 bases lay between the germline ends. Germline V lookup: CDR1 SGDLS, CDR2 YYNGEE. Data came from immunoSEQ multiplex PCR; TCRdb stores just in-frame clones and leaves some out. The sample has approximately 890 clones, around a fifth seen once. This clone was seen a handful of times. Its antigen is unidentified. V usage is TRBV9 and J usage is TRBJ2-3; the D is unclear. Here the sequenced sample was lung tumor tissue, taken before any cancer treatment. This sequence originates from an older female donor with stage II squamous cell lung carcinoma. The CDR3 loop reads CASSTGMTDTQYF. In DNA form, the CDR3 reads TGTGCCAGCAGCACCGGAATGACAGATACGCAGTATTTT.